This is a list of T cell receptor beta chains from one sample in a study of blood T cell repertoires in COVID-19. Profiling relied on immunoSEQ multiplex PCR, and the TCRdb table lists in-frame clones only, not all of them. The sample includes under 250,000 clones, 80% of them seen just once. Sequencing was done on a sample of PBMCs or T cells enriched from blood (not recorded which). These receptors all stem from a man aged 30 to 45 with acute COVID-19. CDR3s include the opening cysteine and the closing phenylalanine or tryptophan. A D gene is named only where the DNA matches it firmly. Rows give clone size only sometimes, using once, few, many, or a class for an expanded clone.

TRBV25-1,NA,TRBJ1-1,NA,CASSSQGIAEAFF
TRBV7-3,TRBD1,TRBJ1-2,once,CASSLTGTDVYGYTF
TRBV6-5,TRBD1,TRBJ2-7,NA,CASSKQGSSYEQYF
TRBV5-1,NA,TRBJ1-1,NA,CASSGTAPSDTEAFF
TRBV13,TRBD2,TRBJ2-1,NA,CASSLRLAGVLEQFF
TRBV3-1/TRBV3-2,NA,TRBJ1-2,NA,CASSQDSYYGYTF
TRBV6-5,NA,TRBJ1-2,NA,CATLKGTLSGYTF
TRBV5-1,TRBD2,TRBJ2-1,few,CASSPGTSDNEQFF
TRBV25-1,NA,TRBJ1-2,NA,CASSLYGYTF
TRBV7-9,NA,TRBJ2-1,NA,CASSSPGGTSNEQFF
TRBV6-5,NA,TRBJ2-1,NA,CASTPAAAWDEQFF
TRBV19,TRBD1,TRBJ1-6,NA,CASSIETGKNSPLHF
TRBV29-1,TRBD1,TRBJ2-7,NA,CSARPDRGNYEQYF
TRBV3-1/TRBV3-2,TRBD1,TRBJ1-4,NA,CASSTDRGEKLFF
TRBV5-5,TRBD1,TRBJ2-7,NA,CASSSGQGKGTYEQYF
TRBV18,TRBD1,TRBJ2-3,NA,CASSPQGAGDTQYF
TRBV6-5,NA,TRBJ2-1,NA,CASSYQAPEGQFF
TRBV28,NA,TRBJ2-4,NA,CASSLSRENIQYF
TRBV2,TRBD1,TRBJ1-2,NA,CASSEAGTGVIYGYTF
TRBV10-2,NA,TRBJ1-1,NA,CASSESSMGGGPEAFF
TRBV19,TRBD1,TRBJ1-4,NA,CASSIDVGQGYGLFF
TRBV5-1,TRBD1,TRBJ1-6,NA,CASSLRSGGANMGRNSPLHF
TRBV14,NA,TRBJ1-2,NA,CASSHYKGELDGYTF
TRBV9,NA,TRBJ1-2,few,CASSVGGKYTF
TRBV15,NA,TRBJ1-5,NA,CATSPRQNDQPQHF
TRBV10-3,TRBD2,TRBJ2-1,NA,CAISTTSGADNEQFF
TRBV6-4,TRBD1,TRBJ1-6,NA,CASSETGGMSPLHF
TRBV5-6,TRBD2,TRBJ2-3,NA,CATASSGPTDTQYF
TRBV27,NA,TRBJ1-1,NA,CASMGHTEAFF
TRBV3-1/TRBV3-2,NA,TRBJ1-4,NA,CASSQGRRGNEKLFF
TRBV3-1/TRBV3-2,NA,TRBJ1-6,NA,CASSPQALTDRPPSGPLHF
TRBV6-1,NA,TRBJ2-3,NA,CASSERGAASTDTQYF
TRBV7-9,TRBD2,TRBJ2-3,NA,CASRSSGVATDTQYF
TRBV27,TRBD1,TRBJ1-2,NA,CASSHRGGGYTF
TRBV14,TRBD2,TRBJ2-1,NA,CASSLLAGYEQFF
TRBV2,NA,TRBJ2-7,once,CASSGDFREQYF
TRBV18,TRBD1,TRBJ1-6,once,CASSPGQGNSPLHF
TRBV3-1/TRBV3-2,TRBD1,TRBJ1-2,NA,CASSSSGTGVDYGYTF
TRBV2,NA,TRBJ1-2,NA,CASSEIVGSYGYTF
TRBV2,NA,TRBJ1-3,NA,CASAWRSPTGVGNTIYF
TRBV28,NA,TRBJ1-5,NA,CASSLNAGNSNQPQHF